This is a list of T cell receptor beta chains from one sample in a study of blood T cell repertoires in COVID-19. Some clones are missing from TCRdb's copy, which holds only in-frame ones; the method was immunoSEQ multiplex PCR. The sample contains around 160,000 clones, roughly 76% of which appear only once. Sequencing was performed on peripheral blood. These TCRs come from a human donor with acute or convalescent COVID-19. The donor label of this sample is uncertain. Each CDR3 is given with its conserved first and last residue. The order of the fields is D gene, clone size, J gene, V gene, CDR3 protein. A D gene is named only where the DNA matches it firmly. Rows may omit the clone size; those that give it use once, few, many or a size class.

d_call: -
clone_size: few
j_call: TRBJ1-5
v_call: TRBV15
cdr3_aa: CATSSRGARPQHF

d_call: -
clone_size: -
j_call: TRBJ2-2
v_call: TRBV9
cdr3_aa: CASSAKPIASWTGELFF

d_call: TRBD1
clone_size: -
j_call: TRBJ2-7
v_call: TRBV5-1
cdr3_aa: CASRDSYEQYF

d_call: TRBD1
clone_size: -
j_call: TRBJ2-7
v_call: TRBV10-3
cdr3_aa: CASSGTGPYEQYF

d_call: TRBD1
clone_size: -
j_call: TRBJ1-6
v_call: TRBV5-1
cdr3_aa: CASSDRTGGNSPLHF

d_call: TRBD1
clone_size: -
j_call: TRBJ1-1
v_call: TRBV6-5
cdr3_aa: CASRPGGKVSTEAFF

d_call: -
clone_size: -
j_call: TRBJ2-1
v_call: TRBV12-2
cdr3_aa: CASRSGTAIIPSEQFF

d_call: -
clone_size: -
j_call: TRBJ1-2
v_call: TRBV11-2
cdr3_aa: CASSRLQGQGYTF

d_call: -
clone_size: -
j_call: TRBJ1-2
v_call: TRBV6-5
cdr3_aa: CASSYSRSPDSRYTF

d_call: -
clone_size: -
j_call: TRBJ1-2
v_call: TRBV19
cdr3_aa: CASSINVDGTNYGYTF

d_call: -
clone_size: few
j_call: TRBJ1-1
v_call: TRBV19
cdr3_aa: CASSVNGDTEAFF

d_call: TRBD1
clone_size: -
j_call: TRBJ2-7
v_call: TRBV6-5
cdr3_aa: CASSFWTGGKREQYF

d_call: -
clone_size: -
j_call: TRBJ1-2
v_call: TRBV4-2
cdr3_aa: CASSQDLLAGGTYGYTF

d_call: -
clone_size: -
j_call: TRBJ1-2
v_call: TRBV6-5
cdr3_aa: CASRRQYYGYTF

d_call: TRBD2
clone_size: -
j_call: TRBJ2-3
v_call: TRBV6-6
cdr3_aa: CASTERGVDTQYF

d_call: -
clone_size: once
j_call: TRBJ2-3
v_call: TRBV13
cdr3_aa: CASSFSGHSTDTQYF

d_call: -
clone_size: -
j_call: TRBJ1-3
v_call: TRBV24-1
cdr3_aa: CATSAGSGNTIYF

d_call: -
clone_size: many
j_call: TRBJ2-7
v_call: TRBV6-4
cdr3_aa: CASSVQEGYEQYF

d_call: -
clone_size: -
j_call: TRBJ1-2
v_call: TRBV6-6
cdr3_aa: CASSYTDRYGYTF

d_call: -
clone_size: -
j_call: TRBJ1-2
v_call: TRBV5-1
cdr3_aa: CASSSGIGYTF

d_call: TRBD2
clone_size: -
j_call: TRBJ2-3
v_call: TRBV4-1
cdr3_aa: CASSQDNLAGSYTDTQYF

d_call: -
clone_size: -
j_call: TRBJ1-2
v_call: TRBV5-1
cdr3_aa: CASSPLGREDGYTF

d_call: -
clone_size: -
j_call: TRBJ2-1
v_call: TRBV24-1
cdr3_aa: CATSAVAGAGSEQFF

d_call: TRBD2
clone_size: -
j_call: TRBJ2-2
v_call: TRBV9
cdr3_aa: CASSVGGGQNTGELFF

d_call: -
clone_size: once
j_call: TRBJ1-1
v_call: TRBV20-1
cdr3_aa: CSASERRNTEAFF

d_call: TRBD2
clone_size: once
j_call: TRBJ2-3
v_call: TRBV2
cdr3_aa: CASSAALAGDTDTQYF

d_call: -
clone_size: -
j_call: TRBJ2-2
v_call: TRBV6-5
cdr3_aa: CASSYRGGANTGELFF

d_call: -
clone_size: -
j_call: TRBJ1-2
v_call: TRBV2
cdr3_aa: CASSQASAFNYGYTF

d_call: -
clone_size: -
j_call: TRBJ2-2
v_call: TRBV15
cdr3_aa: CATSRERRGTGELFF

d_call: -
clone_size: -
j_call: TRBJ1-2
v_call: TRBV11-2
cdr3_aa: CASSPPFGGNTF